These 10 T cell receptor beta chains were all obtained from the same sample, sequenced in a study of cytomegalovirus exposure and HLA in healthy donors. This PCR relied on a set of 60 Vbeta primers and 13 Jbeta primers. The method was immunoSEQ multiplex PCR; TCRdb's version includes in-frame clones alone and lacks a portion of them. The sample gives 150,000 to 200,000 clones, around 85% of which show up once; roughly 8.8% is in the top ten. The sequencing sample was made of PBMCs. The receptors originated from a young man in good health and CMV-seropositive.

The V and J genes are TRBV6-1 and TRBJ1-6, with 8 bases aligning to TRBD1. The CDR3 has 13 amino acids. From germline, CDR1 is MNHNS and CDR2 SASEGT. V lost 8 bases and J lost 10; bases outside the gene matches: 7. The CDR3 region is CASQDRVLSPLHF. CDR3 coding DNA: TGTGCCAGCCAGGACAGGGTTTTATCACCCCTCCACTTT.

The genes are TRBV5-3 and TRBJ1-4, with 7 bases matching TRBD1. TRBV5-3 is treated as an ORF (open reading frame) with a function not yet certain. V lost 6 bases to trimming and J lost 8 bases; unmatched junction nucleotides: 10. This CDR3 has 14 amino acids. CDR3 bases: TGTGCCAGAACCTTCGGGACAGCACAAGAAAAACTGTTTTTT. Translation: CARTFGTAQEKLFF.

This sequence joins TRBV10-2 and TRBJ2-1; D gene ambiguous. The V end was cut by 8 bases, the J end by 6 bases, with 8 bases between. Germline CDR1 is WSHSY and CDR2 is SAAADI. This CDR3 contains 11 residues. In DNA, the CDR3 is TGCGCCAGCGAGGCCGCCAATGAGCAGTTCTTC. It is translated as CASEAANEQFF.

The chain uses TRBV2 and TRBJ2-5; 16 bases agree with TRBD2. The ends lost 0 bases at V and 3 bases at J; junction bases unmatched: 10. This CDR3 is built from 20 residues. Germline V gene lookup returns CDR1 SNHLY and CDR2 FYNNEI. CDR3 in amino acids: CASSEADGTSGGAEEETQYF. The DNA of the CDR3 is TGTGCCAGCAGTGAAGCGGACGGGACTAGCGGGGGGGCTGAGGAAGAGACCCAGTACTTC.

The chain links TRBV6-5 to TRBJ2-1; 10 bases align to TRBD2. Germline CDR1 reads MNHEY; CDR2 reads SVGAGI. Trimming removed 2 bases from V and 8 bases from J; junction bases left unmatched: 9. This CDR3 is 16 amino acids long. The CDR3 loop is CASSYDKRGGWDEQFF. As DNA, the CDR3 is TGTGCCAGCAGTTACGATAAGCGGGGGGGTTGGGATGAGCAGTTCTTC.

The chain uses TRBV7-2 and TRBJ1-1; D unclear. Trimming removed 0 bases from V and 4 bases from J, with 12 bases in between. The CDR3 length is 15 residues. The germline V gene has CDR1 SGHTA and CDR2 FQGNSA. The CDR3, as DNA: TGTGCCAGCAGCTTAGCGCGGGTGTCAATCACTGAAGCTTTCTTT. As protein: CASSLARVSITEAFF.

The chain joins TRBV4-2 to TRBJ2-1, with D perhaps TRBD2 (5 bases). The CDR3 loop spans 13 amino acids. From germline, CDR1 is LGHNA and CDR2 YNFKEQ. V lost 3 bases to trimming and J lost 4 bases, with 7 bases between them. This CDR3 reads CASSHGRYNEQFF. The CDR3 coding sequence is TGTGCCAGCAGCCATGGGAGATACAATGAGCAGTTCTTC.

The chain joins TRBV13 to TRBJ2-3; TRBD2 matches at 7 bases. This CDR3 has 16 amino acids. Trimming at V came to 3 bases and at J to 2 bases, leaving 8 bases not matched to a gene. Germline V lookup: CDR1 PRHDT, CDR2 FYEKMQ (reference sequence). CDR3 coding DNA: TGTGCCAGCAGCTTGTTATCCGGGGGGAACACAGATACGCAGTATTTT. This encodes CASSLLSGGNTDTQYF.

This chain links TRBV6-5 with TRBJ2-2; 11 bases are shared with TRBD2. The CDR3 is 16 amino acids. J lost 5 bases, V lost 1 base, and 3 bases had no gene match. Germline-derived CDR1 and CDR2 are MNHEY and SVGAGI. This CDR3 reads CASSYLAGGWTGELFF. The CDR3 nucleotides are TGTGCCAGCAGTTACTTAGCGGGGGGGTGGACCGGGGAGCTGTTTTTT.

The V call is TRBV6-1, the J call TRBJ1-5; 7 bases map to TRBD1. CDR1 and CDR2 from the germline V gene are MNHNS and SASEGT. With 2 bases clipped from V and 2 bases from J, the junction kept 0 bases outside the gene matches. This CDR3 is 14 amino acids long. The CDR3 here is CASSEQGGNQPQHF. In DNA, the CDR3 is TGTGCCAGCAGTGAACAGGGGGGCAATCAGCCCCAGCATTTT.